Here is one T cell receptor (beta chain) with its context. Its target is unknown. The data stem from a study of cytomegalovirus exposure and HLA in healthy donors. Study overall: For the roughly 400 genotyped donors, more than 65% fell within the Caucasian-associated ancestry cluster. Study-level points and caveats: Reportedly, cytomegalovirus status was diagnosed with high sensitivity and specificity. In a later analysis, V- and J-gene trimming of beta chains associated with a DCLRE1C missense variant, replicated independently. Across HLA loci, a later analysis found differing TCR association rates, with DRB1 most and HLA-C fewest.

PCR employed 60 Vbeta and 13 Jbeta primers. Assay: immunoSEQ multiplex PCR; the TCRdb copy retains only in-frame clones and omits some. Of approximately 110,000 clones in the sample, under 85% are singletons; the top ten hold approximately 8.6%. The ends were cut back, 0 bases at V and 7 bases at J, with 10 bases in the middle. The CDR3 covers 14 residues. Germline V gene lookup returns CDR1 LGHNA and CDR2 YSLEER. The sample consisted of PBMCs. V gene TRBV4-3 combines with J gene TRBJ2-1; the D gene is possibly TRBD1 (6 bases). This clonotype originated in a woman aged 40 to 50 in good health and CMV-seropositive. The CDR3: CASSQESGTNEQFF. The DNA of the CDR3 is TGCGCCAGCAGCCAAGAGTCCGGGACAAATGAGCAGTTCTTC.